This paragraph covers one T cell receptor beta chain sequence. The antigen remains unidentified. This sample is drawn from a study of cytomegalovirus exposure and HLA in healthy donors. Germline CDR1 is MRHNA and CDR2 is SNTAGT. This CDR3 is 13 amino acids long. V shed 3 bases, J shed 6 bases, and the junction held 3 bases outside the gene matches. Primers included in the PCR were 60 Vbeta and 13 Jbeta primers. Sequencing used immunoSEQ multiplex PCR; TCRdb keeps in-frame clones, though not all of them. The table has around 130,000 clones, around 83% seen once. Study outcomes and limitations: Prior analysis indicated that the majority of TCR beta V segments exhibited productivity approximately 87% or approximately 30% of the time.

This receptor was taken from a girl between 2 and 10 years old in good health and CMV-seronegative. This chain connects TRBV6-4 to TRBJ2-3; 7 positions agree with TRBD1. The sample comprised PBMCs. Here the CDR3 reads CASSEEGGDTQYF. In DNA form, the CDR3 reads TGTGCCAGCAGTGAGGAAGGGGGCGATACGCAGTATTTT.